Here is one T cell receptor (beta chain) with its context. Its antigen is as yet unknown. This CDR3 has 13 amino acids. The V segment lost 8 bases and the J segment 0 bases; nucleotides outside the gene matches: 1. Germline loops: CDR1 ENHRY, CDR2 SYGVKD. This sample is drawn from a study of early T cells in non-severe SARS-CoV-2 infection. About the study: Unsorted whole-blood RNA was sequenced in bulk, leaving chains unpaired. Study findings and constraints: VDJdb-based matching was biased toward anti-spike CD8 responses and missed private and CD4 specificities.

Individual cDNA molecules received unique molecular identifiers. TCRdb itself ran the 5' RACE reads through MiXCR, one entry per CDR3 protein. The table records some 71,000 distinct CDR3 sequences, roughly 13% of them present only once. The chain is built from TRBV10-3 and TRBJ1-3; TRBD1 agrees at 7 bases. Material: whole blood. The sequence derives from an adult who was a healthcare worker with PCR-confirmed SARS-CoV-2 infection or an uninfected control (not recorded which). The chain's CDR3 is CAIGTVSGNTIYF. CDR3 bases: TGTGCCATCGGGACAGTCTCTGGAAACACCATATATTTT.